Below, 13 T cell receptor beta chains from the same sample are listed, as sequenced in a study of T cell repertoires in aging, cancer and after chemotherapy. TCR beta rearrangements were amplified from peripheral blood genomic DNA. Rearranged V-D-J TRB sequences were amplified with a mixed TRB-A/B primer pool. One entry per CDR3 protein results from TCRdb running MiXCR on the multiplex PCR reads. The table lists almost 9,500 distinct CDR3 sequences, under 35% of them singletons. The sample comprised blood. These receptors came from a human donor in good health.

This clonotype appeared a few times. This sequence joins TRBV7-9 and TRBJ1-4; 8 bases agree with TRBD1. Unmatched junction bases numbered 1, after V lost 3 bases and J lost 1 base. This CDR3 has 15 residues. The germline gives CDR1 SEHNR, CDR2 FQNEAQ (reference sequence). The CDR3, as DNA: TGTGCCAGCAGCTTTGACAGGGGAACTAATGAAAAACTGTTTTTT. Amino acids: CASSFDRGTNEKLFF. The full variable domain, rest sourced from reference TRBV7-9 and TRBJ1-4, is DTGVSQNPRHKITKRGQNVTFRCDPISEHNRLYWYRQTLGQGPEFLTYFQNEAQLEKSRLLSDRFSAERPKGSFSTLEIQRTEQGDSAMYLCASSFDRGTNEKLFFGSGTQLSVL.

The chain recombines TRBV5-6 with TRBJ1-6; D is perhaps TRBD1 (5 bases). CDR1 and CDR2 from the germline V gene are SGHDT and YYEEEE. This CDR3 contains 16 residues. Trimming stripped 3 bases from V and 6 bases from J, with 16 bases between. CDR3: CASSSRRDLSNSPLHF. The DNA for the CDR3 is TGTGCCAGCAGCTCCCGCCGGGACCTAAGTAATTCACCCCTCCACTTT. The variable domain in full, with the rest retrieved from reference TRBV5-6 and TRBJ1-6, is DAGVTQSPTHLIKTRGQQVTLRCSPKSGHDTVSWYQQALGQGPQFIFQYYEEEERQRGNFPDRFSGHQFPNYSSELNVNALLLGDSALYLCASSSRRDLSNSPLHFGNGTRLTVT.

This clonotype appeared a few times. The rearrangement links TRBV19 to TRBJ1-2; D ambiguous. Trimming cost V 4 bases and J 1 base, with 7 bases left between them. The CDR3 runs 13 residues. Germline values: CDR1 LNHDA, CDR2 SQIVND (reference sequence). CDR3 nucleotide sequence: TGTGCCAGTAGTACGGACTTTAACTATGGCTACACCTTC. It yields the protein CASSTDFNYGYTF.

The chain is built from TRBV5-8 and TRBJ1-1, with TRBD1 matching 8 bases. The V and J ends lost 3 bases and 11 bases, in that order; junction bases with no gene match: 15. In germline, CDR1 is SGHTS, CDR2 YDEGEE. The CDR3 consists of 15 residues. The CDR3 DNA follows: TGTGCCAGCAGCTCGGACAACAGGGGGACAGAGATGGCTTTCTTT. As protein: CASSSDNRGTEMAFF.

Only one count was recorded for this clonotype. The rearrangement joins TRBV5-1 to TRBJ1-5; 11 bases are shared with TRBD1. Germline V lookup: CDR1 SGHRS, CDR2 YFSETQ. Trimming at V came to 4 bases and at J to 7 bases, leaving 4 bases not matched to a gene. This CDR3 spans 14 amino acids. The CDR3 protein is CASSVGQGAQPQHF. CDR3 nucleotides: TGCGCCAGCAGCGTCGGACAGGGGGCCCAGCCCCAGCATTTT.

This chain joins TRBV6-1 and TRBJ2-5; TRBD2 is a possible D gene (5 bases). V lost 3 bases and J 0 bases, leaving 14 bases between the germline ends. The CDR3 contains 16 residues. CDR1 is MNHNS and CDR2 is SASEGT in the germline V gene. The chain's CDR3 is CASSEQRGGHQETQYF. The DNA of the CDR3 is TGTGCCAGCAGTGAGCAACGGGGTGGCCACCAAGAGACCCAGTACTTC.

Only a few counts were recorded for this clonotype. The CDR3 sequence: CASRRDVKLAGELFF. The CDR3 nucleotides read TGTGCCAGCAGGAGGGACGTAAAGCTGGCCGGGGAGCTGTTTTTT. This chain uses TRBV13 with TRBJ2-2; either TRBD1 or TRBD2 may supply D (5 bases each). Germline lookup yields CDR1 PRHDT and CDR2 FYEKMQ (reference sequence). V lost 6 bases to trimming and J lost 6 bases, with 17 bases between them. This CDR3 contains 15 residues.

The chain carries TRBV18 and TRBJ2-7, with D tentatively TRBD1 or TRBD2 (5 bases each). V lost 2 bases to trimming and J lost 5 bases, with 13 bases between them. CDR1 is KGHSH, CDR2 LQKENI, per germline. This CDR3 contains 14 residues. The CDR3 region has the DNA TGTGCCAGCTCACCATTGGGGGACCCTAACGAGCAGTACTTC. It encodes CASSPLGDPNEQYF.

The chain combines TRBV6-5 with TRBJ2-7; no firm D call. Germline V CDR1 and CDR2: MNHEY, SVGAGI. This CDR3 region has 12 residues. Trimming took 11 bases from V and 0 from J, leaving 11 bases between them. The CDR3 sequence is CASRRTSYEQYF. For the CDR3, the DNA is TGTGCCTCGCGACGGACCTCCTACGAGCAGTACTTC.

The DNA of the CDR3 is TGCAGCGTTCCCGGGACAGGGGGAGATGAGCAGTTCTTC. Protein product: CSVPGTGGDEQFF. J is TRBJ2-1 and V is TRBV29-1; 11 positions match TRBD1. This CDR3 spans 13 amino acids. Germline loops: CDR1 SQVTM, CDR2 ANQGSEA. After removal of 5 bases from V and 8 bases from J, the junction contained 5 bases not matched to a gene.

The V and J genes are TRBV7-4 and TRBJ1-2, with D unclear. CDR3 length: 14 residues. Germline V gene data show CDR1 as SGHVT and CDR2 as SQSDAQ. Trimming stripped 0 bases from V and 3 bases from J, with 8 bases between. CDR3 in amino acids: CASSLAWVDYGYTF. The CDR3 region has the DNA TGTGCCAGCAGCTTAGCATGGGTTGACTATGGCTACACCTTC.

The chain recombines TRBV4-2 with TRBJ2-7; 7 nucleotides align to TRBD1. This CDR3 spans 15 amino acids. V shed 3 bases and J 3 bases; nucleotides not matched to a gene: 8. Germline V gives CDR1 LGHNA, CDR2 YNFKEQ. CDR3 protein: CASSQGDRDGYEQYV. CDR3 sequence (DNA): TGTGCCAGCAGCCAGGGAGACAGGGATGGCTACGAGCAGTACGTC.

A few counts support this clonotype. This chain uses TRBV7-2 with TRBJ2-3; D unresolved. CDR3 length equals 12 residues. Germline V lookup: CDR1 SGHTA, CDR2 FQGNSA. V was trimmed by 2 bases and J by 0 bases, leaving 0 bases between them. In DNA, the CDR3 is TGTGCCAGCAGCTTAAGCACAGATACGCAGTATTTT. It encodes CASSLSTDTQYF.